This T cell receptor beta chain originates from a study of cytomegalovirus exposure and HLA in healthy donors. Study-level findings and limits: CMV antigen specificity of a few CMV-associated chains was confirmed in vitro.

Germline V gene lookup returns CDR1 ENHRY and CDR2 SYGVKD. There are 11 residues in the CDR3. V was shortened by 4 bases and J by 3 bases, with 4 bases between the two germline ends. Points on this clone: Antigen unknown.

Primers: 60 Vbeta forward and 13 Jbeta reverse. Profiled with immunoSEQ multiplex PCR; TCRdb holds only in-frame clones, not every one. The sample consists of over 150,000 clones, around 68% of them appearing once. This chain links TRBV10-3 with TRBJ2-7; no firm D call. The sequence derives from a middle-aged woman in good health and CMV-seropositive. The sequenced sample was PBMCs. The CDR3 loop reads CAISASYEQYF. The CDR3 DNA is TGTGCCATCAGTGCCAGCTACGAGCAGTACTTC.